This T cell receptor beta chain derives from a study of spatial heterogeneity in lung cancer. Background on the study: Donation came from around 72 patients with untreated early-stage non-small cell lung cancer. Median follow-up for sequenced PBMC samples was two to three years after resection, when such samples existed.

Every individual TCR cDNA molecule carried its own unique molecular identifier, which allowed correction of PCR and sequencing errors. In TCRdb, the 5' RACE reads were re-called with MiXCR into one record per CDR3 protein. The repertoire holds 100,000 to 120,000 distinct CDR3 sequences, with more than 10% as singletons. This clonotype has more than one count but fewer than ten. Time point denoted: blood at routine non-recurrence follow-up after resection. Sequencing of whole RNA from tumor, nontumor lung or frozen PBMC involved no sorting. This CDR3 has 15 residues. Germline trimming cut 2 bases from V and 7 bases from J; bases unmatched to any gene: 9. CDR1 is SGHKS, CDR2 YYEKEE, per germline (reference sequence).

This sequence originates from a female donor with early-stage non-small cell lung cancer. This chain joins TRBV5-5 and TRBJ2-1, with TRBD2 identical over 7 bases. Sequencing was performed on PBMCs, taken at follow-up. Here the CDR3 reads CASSLLAKAQNEQFF. For the CDR3, the DNA is TGTGCCAGCAGCTTACTAGCGAAAGCCCAAAATGAGCAGTTCTTC.